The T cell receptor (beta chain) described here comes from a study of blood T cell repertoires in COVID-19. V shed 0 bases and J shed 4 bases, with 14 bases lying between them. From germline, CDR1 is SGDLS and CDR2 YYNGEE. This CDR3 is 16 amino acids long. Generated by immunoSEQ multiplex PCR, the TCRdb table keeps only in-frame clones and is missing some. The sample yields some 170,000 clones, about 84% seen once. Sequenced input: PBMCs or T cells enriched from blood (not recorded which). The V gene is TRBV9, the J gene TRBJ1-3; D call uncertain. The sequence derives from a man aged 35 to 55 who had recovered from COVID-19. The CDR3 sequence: CASSVAQYSGGNTIYF. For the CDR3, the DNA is TGTGCCAGCAGCGTAGCTCAGTACAGTGGCGGAAACACCATATATTTT.